The clone carrying this T cell receptor beta chain has more than one count but fewer than ten. Antigen: not known. General study points: Greatest tumor Treg TCR overlap was with tumor naive CD4+ cells.

Germline values: CDR1 LNHNV, CDR2 YYDKDF (reference sequence). Trimming removed 0 bases from V and 5 bases from J, with 4 bases in between. The CDR3 is 13 residues long. Full-length variable regions came from constant-region reverse primers plus semi-nested Nested Universal Primer A PCR. TCRdb processed the 5' RACE reads anew with MiXCR; each CDR3 protein has one entry. This table has approximately 50,000 distinct CDR3 sequences, roughly 20% appearing once. Tregs were sorted as CD4+CD25+CD127-/low cells. The chain uses TRBV15 and TRBJ1-4; D ambiguous. The TCR comes from a female donor with breast cancer. Material for sequencing was tumor-infiltrating Tregs sorted from the breast tumor. The CDR3 reads CATSRDRNEKLFF. The CDR3 nucleotides read TGTGCCACCAGCAGAGATCGAAATGAAAAACTGTTTTTT.